These T cell receptor beta chains were read from a single sample in a study of blood T cell repertoires in COVID-19. The protocol was immunoSEQ multiplex PCR, while the TCRdb copy is restricted to in-frame clones and leaves out a portion. The sample gives 390,000 or so clones, around 89% of which show up once; around 1% is in the top ten. The sequenced sample was PBMCs or T cells enriched from blood (not recorded which). The receptors stem from a young man who had recovered from COVID-19. The CDR3 runs from the conserved cysteine through the conserved F or W. A D gene is named only where the DNA matches it firmly. Clone size is not always given. Where it is, it says once, few, many or a class for expanded clones.

J gene | D gene | V gene | clone size | CDR3 protein | CDR3 DNA
TRBJ2-7 | TRBD2 | TRBV19 | many | CASGRGGYEQYF | TGTGCCTCGGGGAGGGGTGGCTACGAGCAGTACTTC
TRBJ1-4 | TRBD1 | TRBV9 | . | CASSSSTGSNEKLFF | TGTGCCAGCAGCTCCTCGACAGGGTCTAATGAAAAACTGTTTTTT
TRBJ2-7 | . | TRBV2 | . | CASSVDGTYEQYF | TGTGCCAGCAGTGTAGATGGTACCTACGAGCAGTACTTC
TRBJ2-1 | . | TRBV7-8 | . | CASSYGWKRGQKNNEQFF | TGTGCCAGCAGCTATGGGTGGAAAAGGGGCCAAAAAAACAATGAGCAGTTCTTC
TRBJ1-5 | . | TRBV1 | . | CTSSRPQGCNQPQHF | TGCACCAGCAGCCGACCCCAGGGTTGCAATCAGCCCCAGCATTTT
TRBJ1-5 | TRBD1 | TRBV27 | . | CASSNGQGWGQPQHF | TGTGCCAGCAGTAACGGACAGGGGTGGGGTCAGCCCCAGCATTTT
TRBJ2-3 | TRBD2 | TRBV14 | once | CASRTSGSADTQYF | TGTGCCAGCAGAACTAGCGGGAGTGCAGATACGCAGTATTTT
TRBJ2-7 | TRBD2 | TRBV19 | . | CASSTSGRAYEQYF | TGTGCCAGTAGTACTAGCGGGAGAGCCTACGAGCAGTACTTC
TRBJ1-6 | TRBD1 | TRBV29-1 | . | CSVKQGPQNSPLHF | TGCAGCGTAAAACAGGGGCCTCAGAATTCACCCCTCCACTTT
TRBJ1-1 | . | TRBV6-5 | . | CATGTAEKAFF | TGTGCCACCGGGACTGCGGAGAAAGCTTTCTTT
TRBJ2-1 | TRBD2 | TRBV6-2/TRBV6-3 | . | CASSNQRELGNEQFF | TGTGCCAGCAGTAATCAGCGGGAGCTAGGTAATGAGCAGTTCTTC
TRBJ1-2 | . | TRBV4-3 | . | CASSAGYGEYGYTF | TGCGCCAGCAGTGCAGGGTATGGGGAATATGGCTACACCTTC
TRBJ2-3 | TRBD2 | TRBV4-2 | . | CASSQLPGSGGPGTQYF | TGTGCCAGCAGCCAACTCCCTGGTAGCGGGGGCCCGGGTACGCAGTATTTT
TRBJ1-2 | TRBD1 | TRBV18 | . | CASSRARGQDGYTF | TGTGCCAGCTCACGGGCGAGGGGGCAGGATGGCTACACCTTC
TRBJ2-5 | . | TRBV7-2 | . | CASSPAGVQETQYF | TGTGCCAGCAGCCCCGCGGGCGTACAAGAGACCCAGTACTTC
TRBJ2-7 | TRBD2 | TRBV7-2 | . | CASSPGTSVIYEQYF | TGTGCCAGCAGCCCCGGGACTAGCGTTATCTACGAGCAGTACTTC
TRBJ1-5 | . | TRBV27 | . | CASSLSSGGSQPQHF | TGTGCCAGCAGTTTATCATCAGGAGGGAGCCAGCCCCAGCATTTT
TRBJ2-1 | TRBD2 | TRBV15 | . | CATSREGTSGNNEQFF | TGTGCCACCAGCAGAGAAGGGACTAGCGGGAACAATGAGCAGTTCTTC
TRBJ2-3 | TRBD2 | TRBV10-3 | . | CAISGVGGVGTDTQYF | TGTGCCATCAGTGGTGTGGGGGGGGTGGGCACAGATACGCAGTATTTT
TRBJ1-5 | . | TRBV4-1 | . | CASSQDLGLRNQPQHF | TGCGCCAGCAGCCAAGATTTGGGGCTTCGGAATCAGCCCCAGCATTTT
TRBJ1-1 | TRBD1 | TRBV19 | once | CASSVPGQGVFIGDTEAFF | TGTGCCAGTAGTGTACCGGGACAGGGTGTTTTTATAGGCGACACTGAAGCTTTCTTT
TRBJ2-3 | TRBD1 | TRBV7-8 | . | CASSRTGVGDTQYF | TGTGCCAGCAGCCGCACAGGGGTTGGAGATACGCAGTATTTT
TRBJ2-7 | TRBD1 | TRBV27 | once | CASSFAQGTGMTQYF | TGTGCCAGCAGTTTCGCCCAGGGGACAGGGATGACTCAGTACTTC
TRBJ2-3 | TRBD2 | TRBV5-6 | . | CASSLEGSGIDTQYF | TGTGCCAGCAGCTTGGAGGGCAGCGGGATTGATACGCAGTATTTT
TRBJ2-7 | . | TRBV28 | . | CASSLEAGAYEQYF | TGTGCCAGCAGTTTAGAGGCAGGGGCGTACGAGCAGTACTTC
TRBJ2-3 | . | TRBV19 | . | CASSIAGLGTDTQYF | TGTGCCAGTAGTATAGCCGGACTCGGCACAGATACGCAGTATTTT
TRBJ1-3 | . | TRBV12-3/TRBV12-4 | . | CASSLRGTIYF | TGTGCCAGCAGTTTAAGGGGCACCATATATTTT
TRBJ2-3 | . | TRBV7-3 | . | CASSLTSGPADTQYF | TGTGCCAGCAGCTTAACTAGCGGACCCGCGGATACGCAGTATTTT